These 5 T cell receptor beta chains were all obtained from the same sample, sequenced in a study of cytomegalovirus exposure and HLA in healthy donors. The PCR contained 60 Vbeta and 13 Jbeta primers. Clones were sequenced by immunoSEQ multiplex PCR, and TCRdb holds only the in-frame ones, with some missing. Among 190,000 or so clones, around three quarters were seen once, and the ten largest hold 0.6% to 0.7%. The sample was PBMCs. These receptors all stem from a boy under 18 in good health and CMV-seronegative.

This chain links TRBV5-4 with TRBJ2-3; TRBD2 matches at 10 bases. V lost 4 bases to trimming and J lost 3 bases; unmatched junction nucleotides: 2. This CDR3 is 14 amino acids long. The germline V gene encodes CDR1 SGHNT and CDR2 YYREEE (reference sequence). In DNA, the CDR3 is TGTGCCAGCAGCCCTAGCGGGAGTACAGATACGCAGTATTTT. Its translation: CASSPSGSTDTQYF.

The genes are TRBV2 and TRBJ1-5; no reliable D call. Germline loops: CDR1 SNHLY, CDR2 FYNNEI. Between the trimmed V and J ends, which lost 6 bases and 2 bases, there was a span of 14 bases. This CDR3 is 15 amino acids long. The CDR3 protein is CASSDGVGGNQPQHF. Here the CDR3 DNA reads TGTGCCAGCAGCGACGGGGTTGGCGGCAATCAGCCCCAGCATTTT. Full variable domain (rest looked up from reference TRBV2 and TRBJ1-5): EPEVTQTPSHQVTQMGQEVILRCVPISNHLYFYWYRQILGQKVEFLVSFYNNEISEKSEIFDDQFSVERPDGSNFTLKIRSTKLEDSAMYFCASSDGVGGNQPQHFGDGTRLSIL.

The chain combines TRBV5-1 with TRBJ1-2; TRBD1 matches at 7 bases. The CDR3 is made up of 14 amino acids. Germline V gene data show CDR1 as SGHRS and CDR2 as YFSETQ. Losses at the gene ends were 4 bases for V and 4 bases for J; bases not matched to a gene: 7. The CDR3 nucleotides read TGCGCCAGCAGCCCCGCGGGACAGACCTATGGCTACACCTTC. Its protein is CASSPAGQTYGYTF. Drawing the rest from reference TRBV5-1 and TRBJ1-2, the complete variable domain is KAGVTQTPRYLIKTRGQQVTLSCSPISGHRSVSWYQQTPGQGLQFLFEYFSETQRNKGNFPGRFSGRQFSNSRSEMNVSTLELGDSALYLCASSPAGQTYGYTFGSGTRLTVV.

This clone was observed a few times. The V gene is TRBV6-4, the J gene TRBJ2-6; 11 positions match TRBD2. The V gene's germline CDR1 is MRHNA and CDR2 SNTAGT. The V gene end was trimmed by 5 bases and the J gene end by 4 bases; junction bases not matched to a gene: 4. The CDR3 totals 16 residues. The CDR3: CASSLAGGSGANVLTF. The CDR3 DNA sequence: TGTGCCAGCAGTCTAGCGGGAGGTTCGGGGGCCAACGTCCTGACTTTC.

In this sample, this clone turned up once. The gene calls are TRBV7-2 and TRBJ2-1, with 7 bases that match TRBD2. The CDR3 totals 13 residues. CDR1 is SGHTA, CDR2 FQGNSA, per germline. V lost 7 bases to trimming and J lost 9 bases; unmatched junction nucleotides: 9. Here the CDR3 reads CASTPVERGEQFF. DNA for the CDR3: TGTGCCAGCACCCCCGTAGAGCGGGGTGAGCAGTTCTTC. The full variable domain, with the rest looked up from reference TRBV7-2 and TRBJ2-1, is GAGVSQSPSNKVTEKGKDVELRCDPISGHTALYWYRQSLGQGLEFLIYFQGNSAPDKSGLPSDRFSAERTGGSVSTLTIQRTQQEDSAVYLCASTPVERGEQFFGPGTRLTVL.